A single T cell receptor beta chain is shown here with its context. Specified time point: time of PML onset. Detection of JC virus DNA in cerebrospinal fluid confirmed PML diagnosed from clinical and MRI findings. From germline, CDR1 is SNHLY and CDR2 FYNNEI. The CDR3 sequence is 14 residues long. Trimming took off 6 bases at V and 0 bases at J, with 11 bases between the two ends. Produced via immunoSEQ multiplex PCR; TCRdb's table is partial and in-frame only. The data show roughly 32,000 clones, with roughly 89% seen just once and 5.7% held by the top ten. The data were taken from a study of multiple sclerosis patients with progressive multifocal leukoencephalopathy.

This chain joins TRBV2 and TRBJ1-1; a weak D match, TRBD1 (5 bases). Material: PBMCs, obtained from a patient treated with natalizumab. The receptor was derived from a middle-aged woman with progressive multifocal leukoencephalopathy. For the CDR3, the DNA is TGTGCCAGCAGCGCCGACAGCTTGAACACTGAAGCTTTCTTT. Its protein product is CASSADSLNTEAFF.